The clone carrying this T cell receptor (beta chain) is a singleton in its sample. The data originate from a study of T cell changes during pregnancy in multiple sclerosis. Here immunoSEQ multiplex PCR was the method, and the copy in TCRdb shows in-frame clones only, minus some. The table lists about 59,000 clones, approximately 94% of them singletons. The CDR3 runs 19 residues. Germline values: CDR1 LNHDA, CDR2 SQIVND (reference sequence). Trimming pared 5 bases from V and 0 bases from J, leaving 23 bases between. Material: CD8+ T cells from peripheral blood mononuclear cells, obtained after pregnancy. The source is a female donor with multiple sclerosis, enrolled in a pregnancy study. The chain recombines TRBV19 with TRBJ1-5, with D tentatively TRBD1 (5 bases). The DNA for the CDR3 is TGTGCCAGTAGTCTATGGGACGGAGGGGAGTTATATAGCAATCAGCCCCAGCATTTT. It translates to CASSLWDGGELYSNQPQHF.